This TCR beta chain is from a study of human T cells and chemical hapten exposure. TCRdb re-called the RACE reads with MiXCR, one entry per CDR3 protein. Here the sample spans approximately 79,000 distinct CDR3 sequences, about 9% being singletons. This sample's time point: pre-sensitization, week 0. Treatment defined: therapeutic diphenylcyclopropenone sensitization with weekly scalp DPC. Total RNA was extracted from unfractionated whole blood. The germline gives CDR1 MNHEY, CDR2 SVGAGI. Trimming cost V 4 bases and J 10 bases; bases outside gene matches: 7. The length of the CDR3 is 13 residues. Sequences were derived from whole blood, sampled in connection with sensitization to the hapten diphenylcyclopropenone (DPC). This receptor was taken from a man aged 40-55 years with alopecia areata. Some clones in this sample may be carry-over from other donors' samples. V and J are TRBV6-5 and TRBJ2-1; 7 bases are a match to TRBD1. The CDR3 loop reads CASSLIGGGEQFF. In DNA, the CDR3 is TGTGCCAGCAGTTTAATAGGGGGCGGGGAGCAGTTCTTC.